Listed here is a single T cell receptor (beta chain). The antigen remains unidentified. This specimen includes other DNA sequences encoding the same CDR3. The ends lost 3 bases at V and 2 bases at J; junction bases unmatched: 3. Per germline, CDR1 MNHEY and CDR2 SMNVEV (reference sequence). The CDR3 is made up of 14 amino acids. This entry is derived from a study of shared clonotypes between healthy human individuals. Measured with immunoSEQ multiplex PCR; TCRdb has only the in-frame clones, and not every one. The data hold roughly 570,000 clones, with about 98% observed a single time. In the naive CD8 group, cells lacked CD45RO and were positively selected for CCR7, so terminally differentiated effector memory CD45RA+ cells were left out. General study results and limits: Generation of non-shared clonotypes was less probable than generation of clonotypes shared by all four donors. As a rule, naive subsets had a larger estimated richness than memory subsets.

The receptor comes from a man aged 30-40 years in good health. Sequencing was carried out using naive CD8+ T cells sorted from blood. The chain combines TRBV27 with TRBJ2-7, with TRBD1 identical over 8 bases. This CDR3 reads CASSLGTGPYEQYF. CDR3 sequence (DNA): TGTGCCAGCAGTTTGGGGACAGGACCCTACGAGCAGTACTTC.